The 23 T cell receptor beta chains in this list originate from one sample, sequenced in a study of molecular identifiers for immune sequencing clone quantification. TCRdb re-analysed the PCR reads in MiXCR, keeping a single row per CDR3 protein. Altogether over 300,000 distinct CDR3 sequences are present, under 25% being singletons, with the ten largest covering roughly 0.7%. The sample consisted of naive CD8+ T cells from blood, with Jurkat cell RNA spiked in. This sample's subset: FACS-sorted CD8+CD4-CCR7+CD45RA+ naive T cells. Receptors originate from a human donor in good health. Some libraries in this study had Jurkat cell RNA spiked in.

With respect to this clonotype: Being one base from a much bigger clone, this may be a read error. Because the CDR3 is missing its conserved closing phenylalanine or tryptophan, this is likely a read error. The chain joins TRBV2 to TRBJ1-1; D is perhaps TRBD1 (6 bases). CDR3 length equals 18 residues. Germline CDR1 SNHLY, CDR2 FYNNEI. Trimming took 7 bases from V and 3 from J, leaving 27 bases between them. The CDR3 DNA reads TGTGCCAGCAACGCCCGCGTTGGGGGGGCCAGTGAGGACACTGAAGCTTTCCTT. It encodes CASNARVGGASEDTEAFL.

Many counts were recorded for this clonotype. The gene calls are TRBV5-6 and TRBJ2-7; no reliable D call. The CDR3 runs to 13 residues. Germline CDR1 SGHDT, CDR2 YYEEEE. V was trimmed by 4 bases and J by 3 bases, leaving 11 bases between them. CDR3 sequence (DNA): TGTGCCAGCAGCAAGGACGTCAGCTACGAGCAGTACTTC. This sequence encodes CASSKDVSYEQYF. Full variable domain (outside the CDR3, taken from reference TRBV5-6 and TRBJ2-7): DAGVTQSPTHLIKTRGQQVTLRCSPKSGHDTVSWYQQALGQGPQFIFQYYEEEERQRGNFPDRFSGHQFPNYSSELNVNALLLGDSALYLCASSKDVSYEQYFGPGTRLTVT.

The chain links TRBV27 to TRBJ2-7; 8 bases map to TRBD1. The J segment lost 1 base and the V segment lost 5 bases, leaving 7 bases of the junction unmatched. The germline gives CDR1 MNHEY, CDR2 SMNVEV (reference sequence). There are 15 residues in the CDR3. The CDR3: CASSPRTGSSYEQYF. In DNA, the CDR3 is TGTGCCAGCAGTCCGCGGACAGGGTCTTCCTACGAGCAGTACTTC.

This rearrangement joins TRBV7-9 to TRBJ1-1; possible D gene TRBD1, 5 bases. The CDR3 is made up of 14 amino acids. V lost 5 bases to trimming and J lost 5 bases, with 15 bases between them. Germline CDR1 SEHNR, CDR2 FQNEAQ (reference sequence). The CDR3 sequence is CASSPPGLLTEAFF. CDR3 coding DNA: TGTGCCAGCAGCCCACCGGGACTGCTGACTGAAGCTTTCTTT. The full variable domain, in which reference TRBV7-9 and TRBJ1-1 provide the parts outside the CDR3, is DTGVSQNPRHKITKRGQNVTFRCDPISEHNRLYWYRQTLGQGPEFLTYFQNEAQLEKSRLLSDRFSAERPKGSFSTLEIQRTEQGDSAMYLCASSPPGLLTEAFFGQGTRLTVV.

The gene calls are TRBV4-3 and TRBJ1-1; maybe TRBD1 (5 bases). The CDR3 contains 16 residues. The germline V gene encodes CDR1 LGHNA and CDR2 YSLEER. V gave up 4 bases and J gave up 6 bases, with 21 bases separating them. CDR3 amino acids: CASSPSYRGFIPEAFF. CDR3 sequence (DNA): TGCGCCAGCAGCCCCAGCTATCGGGGCTTTATCCCTGAAGCTTTCTTT.

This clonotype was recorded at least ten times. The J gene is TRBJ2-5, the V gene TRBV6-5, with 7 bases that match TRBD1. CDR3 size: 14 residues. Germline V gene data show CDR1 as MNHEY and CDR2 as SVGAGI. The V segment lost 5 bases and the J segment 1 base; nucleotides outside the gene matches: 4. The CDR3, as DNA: TGTGCCAGCAGTACCCACAGGGGCCAAGAGACCCAGTACTTC. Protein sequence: CASSTHRGQETQYF.

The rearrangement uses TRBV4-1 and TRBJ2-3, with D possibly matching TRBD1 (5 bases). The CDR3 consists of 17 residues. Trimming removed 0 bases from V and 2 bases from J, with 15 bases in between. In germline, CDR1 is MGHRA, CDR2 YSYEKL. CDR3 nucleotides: TGCGCCAGCAGCCAAGAGGGGCGAGGCGGCTTCACAGATACGCAGTATTTT. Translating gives CASSQEGRGGFTDTQYF.

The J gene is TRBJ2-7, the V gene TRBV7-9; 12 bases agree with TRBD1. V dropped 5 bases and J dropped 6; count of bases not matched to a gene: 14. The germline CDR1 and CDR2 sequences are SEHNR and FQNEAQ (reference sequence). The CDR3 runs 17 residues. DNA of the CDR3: TGTGCCAGCAGCACCCCTATACCGGGACAGGGGGCAGCCGAGCAGTACTTC. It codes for CASSTPIPGQGAAEQYF.

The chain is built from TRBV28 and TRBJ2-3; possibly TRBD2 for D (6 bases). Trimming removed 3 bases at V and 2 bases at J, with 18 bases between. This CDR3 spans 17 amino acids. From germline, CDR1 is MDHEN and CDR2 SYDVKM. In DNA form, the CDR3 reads TGTGCCAGCAGTTTGGTCCCCGGGAGAACATCCACAGATACGCAGTATTTT. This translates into CASSLVPGRTSTDTQYF.

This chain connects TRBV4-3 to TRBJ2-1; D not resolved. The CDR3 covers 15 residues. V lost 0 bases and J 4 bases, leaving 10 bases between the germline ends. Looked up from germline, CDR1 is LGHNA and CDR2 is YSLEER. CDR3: CASSQEVMRYNEQFF. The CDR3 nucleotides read TGCGCCAGCAGCCAAGAGGTAATGAGATACAATGAGCAGTTCTTC.

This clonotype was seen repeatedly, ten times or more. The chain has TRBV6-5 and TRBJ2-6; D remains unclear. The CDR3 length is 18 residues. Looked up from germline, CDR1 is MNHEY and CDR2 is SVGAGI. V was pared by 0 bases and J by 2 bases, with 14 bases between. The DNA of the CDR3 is TGTGCCAGCAGTTACTCGTCCCCCCCAGGTCCTGGGGCCAACGTCCTGACTTTC. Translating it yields CASSYSSPPGPGANVLTF.

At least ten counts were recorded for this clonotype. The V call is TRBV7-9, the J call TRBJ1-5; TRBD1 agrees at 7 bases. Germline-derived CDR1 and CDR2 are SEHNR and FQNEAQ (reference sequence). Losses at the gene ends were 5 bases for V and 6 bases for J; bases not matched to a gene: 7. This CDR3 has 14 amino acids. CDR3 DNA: TGTGCCAGCAGCCTTGCGGCAGGGGGTCAGCCCCAGCATTTT. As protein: CASSLAAGGQPQHF.

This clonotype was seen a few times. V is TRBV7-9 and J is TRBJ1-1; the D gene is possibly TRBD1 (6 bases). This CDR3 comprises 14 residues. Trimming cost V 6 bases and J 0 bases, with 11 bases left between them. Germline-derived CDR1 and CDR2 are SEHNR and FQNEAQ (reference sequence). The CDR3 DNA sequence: TGTGCCAGCAGTTCGGACAGCTTGAACACTGAAGCTTTCTTT. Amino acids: CASSSDSLNTEAFF.

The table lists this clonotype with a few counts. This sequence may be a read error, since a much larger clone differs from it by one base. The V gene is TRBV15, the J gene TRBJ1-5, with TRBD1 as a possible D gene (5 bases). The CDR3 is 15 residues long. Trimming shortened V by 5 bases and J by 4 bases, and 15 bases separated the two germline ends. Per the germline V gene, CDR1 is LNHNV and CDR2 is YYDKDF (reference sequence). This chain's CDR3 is CATSESRAGNQPQHF. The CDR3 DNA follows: TGTGCCACCAGCGAAAGCAGGGCCGGTAATCAGCCCCAGCATTTT.

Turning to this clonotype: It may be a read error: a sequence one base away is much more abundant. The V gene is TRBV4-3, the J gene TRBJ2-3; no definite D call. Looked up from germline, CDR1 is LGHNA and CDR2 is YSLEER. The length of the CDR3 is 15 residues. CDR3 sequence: CTSSQDREDTDTQYF. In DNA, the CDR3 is TGCACCAGCAGCCAAGATCGCGAGGACACAGATACGCAGTATTTT.

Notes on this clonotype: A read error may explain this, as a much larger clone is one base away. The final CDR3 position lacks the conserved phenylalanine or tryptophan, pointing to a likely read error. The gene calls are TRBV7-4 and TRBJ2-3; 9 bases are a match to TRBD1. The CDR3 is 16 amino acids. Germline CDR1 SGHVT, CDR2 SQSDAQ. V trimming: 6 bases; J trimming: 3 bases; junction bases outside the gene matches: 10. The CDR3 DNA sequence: TGTGCCAGCAGAACTGAACAGGGGGCGAAAACAGATACGCAGTATCTT. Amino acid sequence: CASRTEQGAKTDTQYL.

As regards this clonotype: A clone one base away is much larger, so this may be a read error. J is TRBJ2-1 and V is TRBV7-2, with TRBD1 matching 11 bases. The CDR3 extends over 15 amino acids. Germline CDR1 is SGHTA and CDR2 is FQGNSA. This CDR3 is CASSSGQGANNAQFF. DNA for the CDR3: TGTGCCAGCAGCTCCGGACAGGGGGCGAATAATGCGCAGTTCTTC.

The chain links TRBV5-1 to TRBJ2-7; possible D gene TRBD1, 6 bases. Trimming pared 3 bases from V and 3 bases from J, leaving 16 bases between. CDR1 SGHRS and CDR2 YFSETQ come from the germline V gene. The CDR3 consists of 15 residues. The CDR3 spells CASSSTSDSHYEQYF. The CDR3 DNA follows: TGCGCCAGCAGCTCGACGTCGGACAGCCACTACGAGCAGTACTTC.

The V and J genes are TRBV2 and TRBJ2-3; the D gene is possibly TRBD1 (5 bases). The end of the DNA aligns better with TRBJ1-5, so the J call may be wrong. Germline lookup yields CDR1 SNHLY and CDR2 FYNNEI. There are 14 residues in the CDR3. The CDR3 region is CASSAVRETDTQHF. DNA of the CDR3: TGTGCCAGCAGTGCGGTCAGGGAAACAGATACGCAGCATTTT.

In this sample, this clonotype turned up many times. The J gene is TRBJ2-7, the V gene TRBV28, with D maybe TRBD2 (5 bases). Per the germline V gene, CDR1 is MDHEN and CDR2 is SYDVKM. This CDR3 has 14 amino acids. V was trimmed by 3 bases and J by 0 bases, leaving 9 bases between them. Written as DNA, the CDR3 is TGTGCCAGCAGTTTCCGGGGTAGCTCCTACGAGCAGTACTTC. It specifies CASSFRGSSYEQYF.

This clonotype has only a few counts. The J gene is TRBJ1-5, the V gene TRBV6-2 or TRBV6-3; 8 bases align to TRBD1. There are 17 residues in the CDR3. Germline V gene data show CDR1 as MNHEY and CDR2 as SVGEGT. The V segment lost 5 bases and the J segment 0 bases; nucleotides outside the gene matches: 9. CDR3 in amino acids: CASSHWTGPNSNQPQHF. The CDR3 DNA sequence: TGTGCCAGCAGTCACTGGACAGGGCCTAATAGCAATCAGCCCCAGCATTTT.

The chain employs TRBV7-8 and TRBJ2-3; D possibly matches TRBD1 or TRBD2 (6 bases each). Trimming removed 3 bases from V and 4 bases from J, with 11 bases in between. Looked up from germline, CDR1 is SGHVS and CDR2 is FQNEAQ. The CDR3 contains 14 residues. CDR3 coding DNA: TGTGCCAGCAGCTTCTTAGGGGGGTCAGATACGCAGTATTTT. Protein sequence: CASSFLGGSDTQYF.

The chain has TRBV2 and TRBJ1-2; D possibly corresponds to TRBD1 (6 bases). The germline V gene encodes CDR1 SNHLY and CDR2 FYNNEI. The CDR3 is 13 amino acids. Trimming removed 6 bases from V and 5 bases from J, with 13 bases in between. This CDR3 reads CASRGTSGYGYTF. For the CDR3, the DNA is TGTGCCAGCAGGGGGACATCGGGTTATGGCTACACCTTC.